This T cell receptor beta chain was captured by sequencing in a study of shared clonotypes between healthy human individuals. Study-level results: Sequencing depth was a factor that was expected to affect clonotype sharing among donors. Unshared clonotypes carried lower generation probabilities than those common to all four donors.

Concerning this clone itself: Its antigen remains unidentified.

Sequencing was performed with immunoSEQ multiplex PCR; in TCRdb, only in-frame clones are kept and a portion is missing. The profile shows 2 million to 3 million clones, approximately 94% of them singletons. The CDR3 is made up of 14 amino acids. V lost 0 bases to trimming and J lost 3 bases, with 11 bases between them. Germline-derived CDR1 and CDR2 are SQVTM and ANQGSEA. Splitting the CD4+ cells yielded a CD45RA+ naive subset and a CD45RA-negative memory subset. This sequence originates from a man aged 18 to 30 in good health. Some clones in this sample may be carry-over from other donors' samples. The rearrangement links TRBV29-1 to TRBJ1-1, with D unresolved. The sequenced material came from naive CD4+ T cells from PBMCs. Subset indicated: CD45RA+ positively selected. CDR3 nucleotides: TGCAGCGTTGAAGATGGGCAAGGCTACACTGAAGCTTTCTTT. Its protein is CSVEDGQGYTEAFF. The variable domain in full, with the rest retrieved from reference TRBV29-1 and TRBJ1-1, is SAVISQKPSRDICQRGTSLTIQCQVDSQVTMMFWYRQQPGQSLTLIATANQGSEATYESGFVIDKFPISRPNLTFSTLTVSNMSPEDSSIYLCSVEDGQGYTEAFFGQGTRLTVV.